These T cell receptor beta chains were read from a single sample in a study of T cell repertoires in cytomegalovirus infection. TCRdb redid the calling of the reads with MiXCR, one entry per CDR3 protein. The table shows around 190,000 distinct CDR3 sequences, with 14% occurring only once. Input material: PBMCs. The receptors here all came from a human donor in good health (CMV status not recorded). Some clones in this sample may be carry-over from other donors' samples. The CDR3 runs from the conserved cysteine through the conserved F or W. D genes are given only for firm matches. Clone size is given for some rows only: seen once, a few or many times, or a class if the clone is expanded.

cdr3_nt	cdr3_aa	d_call	v_call	clone_size	j_call
TGTGCCAGCAGCCCGGGGGTACAGGGAGCTGAAGCTTTCTTT	CASSPGVQGAEAFF	NA	TRBV7-9	few	TRBJ1-1
TGTGCCAGCAGCCTAGGGGGGGCTACGAACACTGAAGCTTTCTTT	CASSLGGATNTEAFF	NA	TRBV7-2	many	TRBJ1-1
TGCAGCGCTATATTGAACACTGAAGCTTTCTTT	CSAILNTEAFF	NA	TRBV29-1	many	TRBJ1-1
TGTGCCAGCAGCCCACCCGGGACAGGGGTGGATGAGCAGTTCTTC	CASSPPGTGVDEQFF	TRBD1	TRBV7-2	many	TRBJ2-1
TGTGCCAGCAGTCAACAGGGATTCGTTGGAAACACCATATATTTT	CASSQQGFVGNTIYF	NA	TRBV14	NA	TRBJ1-3
TGTGCCAGCAGCTTCTACACGAACACCGGGGAGCTGTTTTTT	CASSFYTNTGELFF	NA	TRBV7-2	many	TRBJ2-2
TGTGCCAGCAGTACTTGGACTAGCGGGGACCAAGAGACCCAGTACTTC	CASSTWTSGDQETQYF	TRBD2	TRBV12-3/TRBV12-4	few	TRBJ2-5
TGCAGCGTTGAAGACGGGCTAGCGGGGGGGCTCAACACCGGGGAGCTGTTTTTT	CSVEDGLAGGLNTGELFF	TRBD2	TRBV29-1	few	TRBJ2-2
TGCAGCGCCTTGGGACAGAGCTCCTACAATGAGCAGTTCTTC	CSALGQSSYNEQFF	TRBD1	TRBV29-1	few	TRBJ2-1
TGTGCCAGCAGCCAATTAGCGGGGGGGTACAATGAGCAGTTCTTC	CASSQLAGGYNEQFF	TRBD2	TRBV3-1	NA	TRBJ2-1
TGCAGTGCTCCTGGACTAGCACTCTCCTACAATGAGCAGTTCTTC	CSAPGLALSYNEQFF	TRBD2	TRBV20-1	NA	TRBJ2-1
TGTGCCAGCAGCCCCCGACAGTTGGGAAACACCATATATTTT	CASSPRQLGNTIYF	NA	TRBV7-6	many	TRBJ1-3